This T cell receptor beta chain appears in the sequencing data of a study of cytomegalovirus exposure and HLA in healthy donors. The PCR ran on 60 Vbeta and 13 Jbeta primers. Only in-frame clones appear in the TCRdb table, and some are missing; sequencing was by immunoSEQ multiplex PCR. The sample has fewer than 150,000 clones; around three quarters are singletons. Regarding this clone: What it binds is not known.

The V end was cut by 1 base, the J end by 2 bases, with 16 bases between. CDR3 length: 17 residues. Germline V CDR1 and CDR2: LNHDA, SQIVND (reference sequence). Study-level findings and limits: HLA-A and HLA-B allele assignments for most subjects were reportedly predicted accurately using TCR beta sequences. Highly shared sequence variants in one cluster were likely a sequencing artifact. CMV serostatus was the sole immune exposure information available. 164 TCR beta chains were listed as cytomegalovirus-associated.

The sequence derives from a man between 35 and 55 years old in good health and CMV-seropositive. Specimen: PBMCs. The chain joins TRBV19 to TRBJ2-3; TRBD1 is a possible D gene (5 bases). The CDR3 loop reads CASSIVGAGWNTDTQYF. The CDR3 region has the DNA TGTGCCAGTAGTATAGTTGGCGCAGGGTGGAACACAGATACGCAGTATTTT. Full variable domain (remainder filled in from reference TRBV19 and TRBJ2-3): DGGITQSPKYLFRKEGQNVTLSCEQNLNHDAMYWYRQDPGQGLRLIYYSQIVNDFQKGDIAEGYSVSREKKESFPLTVTSAQKNPTAFYLCASSIVGAGWNTDTQYFGPGTRLTVL.